The 6 T cell receptor beta chains in this list originate from one sample, sequenced in a study of shared clonotypes between healthy human individuals (dated by TCRdb to 2018 to 2021). The library relied on the immunoSEQ multiplex PCR assay. TCRdb's version of the immuneACCESS table is confined to in-frame rearrangements and falls short of the full clone set. An unresolved V gene accounts for under half of the shortfall where checked; the remainder is of unknown origin. Recorded for this sample are 700,000 or so clones; about two thirds of them occurred a single time. Together, the top ten hold 1.8% of the sample. Material: memory CD4+ T cells sorted from blood. The cell subset or site label of this sample denotes: CD45RA-negative fraction. These TCRs come from a woman in her twenties or thirties in good health.

A note on this clone: Other DNA sequences of this sample code for an identical CDR3. The genes are TRBV28 and TRBJ1-5, with D uncertain. V was cut by 4 bases and J by 4 bases, with 5 bases left in between. Germline CDR1 is MDHEN and CDR2 is SYDVKM. This CDR3 contains 12 residues. The CDR3, as DNA: TGTGCCAGCAGTTCTCGGAATCAGCCCCAGCATTTT. Translated: CASSSRNQPQHF.

The chain is built from TRBV7-2 and TRBJ1-2, with D possibly being TRBD1 (5 bases). Germline V gene data show CDR1 as SGHTA and CDR2 as FQGNSA. Deletions cut 3 bases from V and 4 bases from J, with 12 bases between. CDR3 length equals 14 residues. In DNA form, the CDR3 reads TGTGCCAGCAGCTTGTATGTAGGGGCCTATGGCTACACCTTC. It codes for CASSLYVGAYGYTF.

This clone showed up just a few times. The chain couples TRBV11-3 to TRBJ2-7, with TRBD2 as a possible D gene (5 bases). CDR3 size: 13 residues. Germline CDR1 is SGHNT and CDR2 is YENEEA. V lost 5 bases, J lost 5 bases, and 13 bases lay in between. The CDR3 DNA reads as TGTGCCAGCAGCAGTGAGGGAGTGGACGAGCAGTACTTC. It is translated as CASSSEGVDEQYF.

The sample holds a few counts of this clone. The V call is TRBV10-2, the J call TRBJ1-5; no firm D call. CDR1 is WSHSY and CDR2 is SAAADI in the germline V gene. The CDR3 is 14 amino acids. V was shortened by 6 bases and J by 0 bases, with 9 bases between the two germline ends. This chain's CDR3 is CASSPTDSNQPQHF. The DNA for the CDR3 is TGCGCCAGCAGCCCGACTGATAGCAATCAGCCCCAGCATTTT.

The chain couples TRBV16 to TRBJ1-5; no clear D. This CDR3 is 12 amino acids long. Trimming removed 10 bases from V and 0 bases from J, with 7 bases in between. Per the germline V gene, CDR1 is KGHSY and CDR2 is FQNENV. The CDR3 sequence is CATIPSNQPQHF. DNA for the CDR3: TGTGCCACCATACCTAGCAATCAGCCCCAGCATTTT.

This clone was counted ten times or more. The V and J genes are TRBV2 and TRBJ1-4; D might be TRBD1 (5 bases). V gave up 7 bases and J gave up 3 bases, with 12 bases separating them. Germline CDR1 reads SNHLY; CDR2 reads FYNNEI. This CDR3 is built from 14 residues. CDR3 in amino acids: CASKTGTSNEKLFF. CDR3 nucleotides: TGTGCCAGCAAAACCGGGACTTCTAATGAAAAACTGTTTTTT. The whole variable domain, filled in from reference TRBV2 and TRBJ1-4, reads EPEVTQTPSHQVTQMGQEVILRCVPISNHLYFYWYRQILGQKVEFLVSFYNNEISEKSEIFDDQFSVERPDGSNFTLKIRSTKLEDSAMYFCASKTGTSNEKLFFGSGTQLSVL.